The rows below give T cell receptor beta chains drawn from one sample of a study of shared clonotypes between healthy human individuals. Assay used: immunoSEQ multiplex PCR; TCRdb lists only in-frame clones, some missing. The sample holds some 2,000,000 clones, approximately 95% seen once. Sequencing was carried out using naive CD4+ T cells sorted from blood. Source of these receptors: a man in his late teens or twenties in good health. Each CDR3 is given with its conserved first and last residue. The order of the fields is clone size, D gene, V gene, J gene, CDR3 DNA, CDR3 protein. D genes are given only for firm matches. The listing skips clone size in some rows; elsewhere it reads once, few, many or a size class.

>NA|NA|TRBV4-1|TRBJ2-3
TGCGCCAGCAGCCAAGTGATGCTAGTTGATACGCAGTATTTT
CASSQVMLVDTQYF
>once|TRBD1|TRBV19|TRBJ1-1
TGTGCCAGTACGAGGGGGCGCGACACTGAAGCTTTCTTT
CASTRGRDTEAFF
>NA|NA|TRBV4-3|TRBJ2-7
TGCGCCAGCAGCCAAGGCCAGGGGAGCTACGAGCAGTACTTC
CASSQGQGSYEQYF
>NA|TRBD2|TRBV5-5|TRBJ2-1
TGTGCCAGCAGCCCCGACGTGGGACTAGCGACCCGCTCCTACAATGAGCAGTTCTTC
CASSPDVGLATRSYNEQFF
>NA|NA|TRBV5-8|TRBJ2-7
TGTGCCAGCAGCTTGGTGGTCTACGAGCAGTACTTC
CASSLVVYEQYF
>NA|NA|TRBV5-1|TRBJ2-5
TGCGCCAGCAGCTCCGGTGGGGGCGGAGAGACCCAGTACTTC
CASSSGGGGETQYF
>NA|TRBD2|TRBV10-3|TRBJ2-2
TGTGCCATCAGTGATTCGGCGGGGGGAAACACCGGGGAGCTGTTTTTT
CAISDSAGGNTGELFF
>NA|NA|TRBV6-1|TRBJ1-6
TGTGCCAGCAGTGAAGCTCCCTTACAAGGTTCACCCCTCCACTTT
CASSEAPLQGSPLHF
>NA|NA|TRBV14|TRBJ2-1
TGTGCCAGCAGTTTGTACAATGAGCAGTTCTTC
CASSLYNEQFF
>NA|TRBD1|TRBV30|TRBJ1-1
TGTGCCTGGAGAAGCCCGGACAGGCCGAACACTGAAGCTTTCTTT
CAWRSPDRPNTEAFF
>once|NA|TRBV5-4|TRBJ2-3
TGTGCCAGCAGCTTTGACAGATACACAGATACGCAGTATTTT
CASSFDRYTDTQYF
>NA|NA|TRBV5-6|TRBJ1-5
TGTGCCAGCAGCTGGGGTCAGCCCCAGCATTTT
CASSWGQPQHF
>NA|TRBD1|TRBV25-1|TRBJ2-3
TGTGCCAGCAGTGAATCCCCCGGGACAGGGATATCAGATACGCAGTATTTT
CASSESPGTGISDTQYF
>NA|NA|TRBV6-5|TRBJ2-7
TGTGCCAGCAGTTACTCGAACAGACCTAACGAGCAGTACTTC
CASSYSNRPNEQYF
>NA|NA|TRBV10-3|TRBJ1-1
TGTGCCATCCGGGGGGCCCCTCCGAACACTGAAGCTTTCTTT
CAIRGAPPNTEAFF
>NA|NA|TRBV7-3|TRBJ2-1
TGTGCCAGCAGCATCATGGCCCGGGGTACCAATGAGCAGTTCTTC
CASSIMARGTNEQFF
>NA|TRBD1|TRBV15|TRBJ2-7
TGTGCCACCAGCAAAGGACAGGGGCATCCCTACGAGCAGTACTTC
CATSKGQGHPYEQYF